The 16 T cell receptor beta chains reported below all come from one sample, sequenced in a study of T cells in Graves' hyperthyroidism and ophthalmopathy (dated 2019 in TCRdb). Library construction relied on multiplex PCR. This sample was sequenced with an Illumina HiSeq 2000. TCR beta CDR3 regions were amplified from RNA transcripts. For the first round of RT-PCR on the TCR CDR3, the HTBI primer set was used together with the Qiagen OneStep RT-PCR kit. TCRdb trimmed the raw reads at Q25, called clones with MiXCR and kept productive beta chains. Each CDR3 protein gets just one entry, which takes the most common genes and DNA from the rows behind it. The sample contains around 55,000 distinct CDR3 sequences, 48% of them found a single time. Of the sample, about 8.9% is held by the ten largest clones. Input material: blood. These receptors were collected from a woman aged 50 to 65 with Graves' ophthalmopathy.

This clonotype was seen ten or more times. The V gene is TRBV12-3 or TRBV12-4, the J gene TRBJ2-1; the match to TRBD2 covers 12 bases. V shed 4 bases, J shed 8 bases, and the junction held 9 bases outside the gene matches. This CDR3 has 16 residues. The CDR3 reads CASSSRTSGTWYEQFF. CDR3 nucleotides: TGTGCCAGCAGTTCCCGGACTAGCGGGACGTGGTATGAGCAGTTCTTC.

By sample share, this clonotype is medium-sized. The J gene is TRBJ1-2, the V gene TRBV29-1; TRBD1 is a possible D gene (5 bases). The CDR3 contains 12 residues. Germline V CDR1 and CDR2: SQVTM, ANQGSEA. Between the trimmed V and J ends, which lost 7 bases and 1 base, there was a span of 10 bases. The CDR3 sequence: CSAEDNNYGYTF. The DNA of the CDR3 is TGCAGCGCCGAGGACAATAACTATGGCTACACCTTC.

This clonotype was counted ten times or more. The CDR3 nucleotides are TGTGCCAGCAGGCTACAGGGTACGGATGGCTACACCTTC. This sequence encodes CASRLQGTDGYTF. The genes are TRBV6-6 and TRBJ1-2, with D perhaps TRBD1 (6 bases). This CDR3 region has 13 residues. Germline CDR1 reads MNHNY; CDR2 reads SVGAGI (reference sequence). V dropped 6 bases and J dropped 6 bases, with 14 bases sitting between them.

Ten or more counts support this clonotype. This chain's CDR3 is CASSTRRIGGSSGELFF. CDR3 in DNA: TGTGCCAGTAGTACCAGAAGGATCGGGGGTTCTTCCGGGGAGCTGTTTTTT. The J gene is TRBJ2-2, the V gene TRBV19; possible D gene TRBD2, 6 bases. Germline V gene lookup returns CDR1 LNHDA and CDR2 SQIVND (reference sequence). V shed 4 bases and J shed 6 bases, with 21 bases lying between them. The CDR3 sequence is 17 residues long.

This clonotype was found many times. The CDR3 loop is CATSDYGRSGNTIYF. For the CDR3, the DNA is TGTGCCACCAGCGATTACGGCCGCTCTGGAAACACCATATATTTT. This chain connects TRBV15 to TRBJ1-3; no reliable D call. Germline assignment: CDR1 LNHNV and CDR2 YYDKDF (reference sequence). Trimming shortened V by 5 bases and J by 0 bases, and 11 bases separated the two germline ends. CDR3 length: 15 residues.

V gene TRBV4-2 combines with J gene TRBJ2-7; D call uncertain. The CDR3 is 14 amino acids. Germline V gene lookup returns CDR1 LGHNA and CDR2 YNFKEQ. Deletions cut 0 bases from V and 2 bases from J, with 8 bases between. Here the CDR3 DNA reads TGTGCCAGCAGCCAAGAGCCAGTCGCCTACGAGCAGTACTTC. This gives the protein CASSQEPVAYEQYF.

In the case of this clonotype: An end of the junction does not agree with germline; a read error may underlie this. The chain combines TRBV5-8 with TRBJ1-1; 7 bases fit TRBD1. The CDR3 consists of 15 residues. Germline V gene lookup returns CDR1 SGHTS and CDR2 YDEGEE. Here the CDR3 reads CASSQAGGLETEACF. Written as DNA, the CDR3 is TGTGCCAGCAGCCAAGCAGGGGGTTTAGAGACTGAAGCTTGCTTT.

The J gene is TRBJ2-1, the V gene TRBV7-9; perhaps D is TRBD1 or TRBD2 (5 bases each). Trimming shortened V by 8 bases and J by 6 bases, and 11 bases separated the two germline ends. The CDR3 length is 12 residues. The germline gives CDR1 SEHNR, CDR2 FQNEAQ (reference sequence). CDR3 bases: TGTGCCAGCCGAGGGGCAGGCAATGAGCAGTTCTTC. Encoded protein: CASRGAGNEQFF.

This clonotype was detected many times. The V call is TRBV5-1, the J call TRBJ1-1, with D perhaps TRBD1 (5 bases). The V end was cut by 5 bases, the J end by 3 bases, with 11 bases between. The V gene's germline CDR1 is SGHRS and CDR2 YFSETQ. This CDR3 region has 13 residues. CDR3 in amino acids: CASSRDFHTEAFF. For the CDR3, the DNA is TGCGCCAGCAGTCGGGACTTCCACACTGAAGCTTTCTTT.

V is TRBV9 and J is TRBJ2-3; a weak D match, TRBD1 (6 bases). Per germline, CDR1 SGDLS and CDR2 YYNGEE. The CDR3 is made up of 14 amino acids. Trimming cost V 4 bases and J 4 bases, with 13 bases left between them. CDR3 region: CASSLGGRSDTQYF. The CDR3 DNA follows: TGTGCCAGCAGCCTAGGGGGTCGCTCAGATACGCAGTATTTT.

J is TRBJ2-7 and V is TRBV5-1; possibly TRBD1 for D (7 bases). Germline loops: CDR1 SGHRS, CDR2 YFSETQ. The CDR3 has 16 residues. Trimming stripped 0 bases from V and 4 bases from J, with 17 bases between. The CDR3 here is CASSLGGAGGRYEQYF. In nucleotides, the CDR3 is TGCGCCAGCAGCTTGGGGGGGGCAGGGGGTCGGTACGAGCAGTACTTC.

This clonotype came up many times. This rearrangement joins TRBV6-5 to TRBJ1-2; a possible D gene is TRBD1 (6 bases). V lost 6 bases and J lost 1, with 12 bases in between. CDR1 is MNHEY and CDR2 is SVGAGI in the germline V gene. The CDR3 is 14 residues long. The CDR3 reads CASSRPGVNYGYTF. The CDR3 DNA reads TGTGCCAGCAGCAGGCCAGGGGTTAACTATGGCTACACCTTC.

Here the CDR3 reads CASSMEDDSPTDTQYF. The DNA of the CDR3 is TGTGCCAGTAGTATGGAGGACGACTCCCCCACAGATACGCAGTATTTT. The chain joins TRBV19 to TRBJ2-3; a weak D match, TRBD2 (5 bases). The V end was cut by 3 bases, the J end by 2 bases, with 15 bases between. The CDR3 is made up of 16 amino acids. CDR1 and CDR2 from the germline V gene are LNHDA and SQIVND (reference sequence). The variable domain in full, with the rest retrieved from reference TRBV19 and TRBJ2-3, is DGGITQSPKYLFRKEGQNVTLSCEQNLNHDAMYWYRQDPGQGLRLIYYSQIVNDFQKGDIAEGYSVSREKKESFPLTVTSAQKNPTAFYLCASSMEDDSPTDTQYFGPGTRLTVL.

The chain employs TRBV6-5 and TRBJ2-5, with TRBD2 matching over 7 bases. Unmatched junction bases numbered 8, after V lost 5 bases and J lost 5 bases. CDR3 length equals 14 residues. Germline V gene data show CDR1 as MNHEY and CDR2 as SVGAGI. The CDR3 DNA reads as TGTGCCAGCAGTCAAACGCGGGAGTTTGAGACCCAGTACTTC. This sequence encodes CASSQTREFETQYF.

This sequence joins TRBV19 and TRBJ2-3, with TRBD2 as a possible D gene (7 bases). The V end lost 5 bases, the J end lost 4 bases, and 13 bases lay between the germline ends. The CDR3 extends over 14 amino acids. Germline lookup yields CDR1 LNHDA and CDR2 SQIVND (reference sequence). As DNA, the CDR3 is TGTGCCAGTAGTGGGGGGGCCGGGGCAGATACGCAGTATTTT. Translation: CASSGGAGADTQYF.

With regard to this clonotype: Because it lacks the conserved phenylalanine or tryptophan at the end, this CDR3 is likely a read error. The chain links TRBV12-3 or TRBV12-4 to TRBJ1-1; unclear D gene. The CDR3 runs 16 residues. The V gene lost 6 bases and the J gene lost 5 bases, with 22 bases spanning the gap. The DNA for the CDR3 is TGTGCCAGCAGCCAATCCTCGTCTCGGAGAGGGACTGAAGCTTTCGTT. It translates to CASSQSSSRRGTEAFV.